The 9 T cell receptor beta chains reported below all come from one sample, sequenced in a study of T cells in Graves' hyperthyroidism and ophthalmopathy. Amplification of TCR beta CDR3 regions was performed using RNA transcripts as template. HTBI primers were employed in a first-round RT-PCR of the TCR CDR3. Each CDR3 protein gets one entry after TCRdb re-called the multiplex PCR reads with MiXCR. The table has some 400,000 distinct CDR3 sequences, about 14% seen once. Sequences were obtained from blood. Receptor source: a man aged 25-45 years with Graves' hyperthyroidism that later progressed to Graves' ophthalmopathy.

This clonotype was observed at least ten times. The chain joins TRBV3-1 to TRBJ1-1; D may be TRBD1 (6 bases). V lost 4 bases, J lost 8 bases, and 11 bases lay in between. Germline V gene sequence: CDR1 LGHDT, CDR2 YNNKEL (reference sequence). The CDR3 is 12 residues long. The CDR3 reads CASSRPGVEAFF. The CDR3 DNA reads TGTGCCAGCAGCCGACCAGGGGTAGAAGCTTTCTTT.

The J gene is TRBJ2-7, the V gene TRBV11-2; 12 bases are shared with TRBD1. The CDR3 has 18 residues. Germline CDR1 SGHAT, CDR2 FQNNGV. V lost 4 bases and J lost 0; bases outside the gene matches: 10. CDR3 protein: CASSSGTGGARSSYEQYF. The CDR3 DNA reads TGTGCCAGCAGCTCCGGGACAGGGGGCGCACGGAGCTCCTACGAGCAGTACTTC.

This clonotype was counted many times. This chain connects TRBV5-1 to TRBJ1-1, with a possible D match to TRBD1 (5 bases). The germline CDR1 and CDR2 sequences are SGHRS and YFSETQ. The CDR3 extends over 14 amino acids. Deletions cut 3 bases from V and 5 bases from J, with 14 bases between. The CDR3 DNA is TGCGCCAGCAGCTCATCGATTGGGGGAACTGAAGCTTTCTTT. It specifies CASSSSIGGTEAFF.

The rearrangement joins TRBV24-1 to TRBJ2-5, with D unclear. Looked up from germline, CDR1 is KGHDR and CDR2 is SFDVKD. This CDR3 region has 13 residues. The V and J ends lost 4 bases and 5 bases respectively, with 10 bases between them. DNA for the CDR3: TGTGCCACCAGTGAGGAGTTTGGGGAGACCCAGTACTTC. It specifies CATSEEFGETQYF.

This clonotype has at least ten counts. This chain joins TRBV6-1 and TRBJ1-1; the D is unclear. The CDR3 spans 16 residues. Germline CDR1 and CDR2: MNHNS and SASEGT. Trimming stripped 5 bases from V and 0 bases from J, with 16 bases between. CDR3 sequence reads: CASSHTLAGMNTEAFF. The CDR3 coding sequence is TGTGCCAGCAGTCACACCCTGGCGGGGATGAACACTGAAGCTTTCTTT.

This clonotype was seen a few times. V is TRBV18 and J is TRBJ2-3, with 13 bases identical to TRBD2. V lost 2 bases to trimming and J lost 3 bases; unmatched junction nucleotides: 11. CDR3 length: 19 residues. The germline gives CDR1 KGHSH, CDR2 LQKENI. The CDR3 region has the DNA TGTGCCAGCTCACCAGACCGACTAGCGGGGGGAGTAAGGACAGATACGCAGTATTTT. Translation: CASSPDRLAGGVRTDTQYF.

Ten or more counts support this clonotype. This chain uses TRBV12-5 with TRBJ1-1, with TRBD1 matching 10 bases. CDR1 and CDR2 (germline): LGHNT, FRNRAP. This CDR3 region has 17 residues. V was pared by 1 base and J by 1 base, with 6 bases of the junction left unmatched. The chain's CDR3 is CASGLAYGTGENTEAFF. The CDR3 DNA reads TGTGCTAGTGGTTTGGCCTACGGGACAGGGGAGAACACTGAAGCTTTCTTT.

The chain carries TRBV27 and TRBJ2-7; the match to TRBD2 covers 11 bases. The V and J ends lost 4 bases and 4 bases, in that order; junction bases with no gene match: 6. The CDR3 is 15 residues long. The germline gives CDR1 MNHEY, CDR2 SMNVEV (reference sequence). CDR3 nucleotides: TGTGCCAGCAGTTCCCTAGCGGGGGGAACATACGAGCAGTACTTC. This codes for CASSSLAGGTYEQYF.

This clonotype was detected ten times or more. The chain joins TRBV11-3 to TRBJ1-1; a weak D match, TRBD1 (5 bases). V dropped 7 bases and J dropped 3 bases, with 15 bases sitting between them. Germline V gene data show CDR1 as SGHNT and CDR2 as YENEEA. The CDR3 covers 14 residues. CDR3 DNA sequence: TGTGCCAGCACCTACGACAGCCAGTACACTGAAGCTTTCTTT. Protein: CASTYDSQYTEAFF.